These 2 T cell receptor beta chains share one sample of origin, sequenced in a study of regulatory T cells in long-lasting Graves disease. Time point noted: newly diagnosed GD, antithyroid drugs for less than 3 months. Isolated PBMC RNA provided the starting material for the TCR library. iRepertoire HTBI primers and Arm-PCR of CDR3 regions built TCR beta libraries. One entry per CDR3 protein results from TCRdb running MiXCR on the multiplex PCR reads. The sample has 450,000 to 650,000 distinct CDR3 sequences, 15% to 20% seen once. The sample was also reused in another study, on T cells in Graves' hyperthyroidism and ophthalmopathy.

Sequenced material: peripheral blood mononuclear cells (PBMCs), taken at new diagnosis, from a patient treated with antithyroid drugs. The receptors were sampled from a woman aged 35-60 years with Graves disease.

In this sample, this clonotype turned up a few times. The chain joins TRBV7-8 to TRBJ2-1, with 10 bases fitting TRBD2. The junction had 7 bases not matched to a gene; V was cut back by 3 bases and J by 8 bases. From germline, CDR1 is SGHVS and CDR2 FQNEAQ. The CDR3 spans 15 residues. DNA of the CDR3: TGTGCCAGCAGCTTTAGCGGGGGGACAGTCGATGAGCAGTTCTTC. Encoded protein: CASSFSGGTVDEQFF. Drawing the rest from reference TRBV7-8 and TRBJ2-1, the complete variable domain is GAGVSQSPRYKVAKRGQDVALRCDPISGHVSLFWYQQALGQGPEFLTYFQNEAQLDKSGLPSDRFFAERPEGSVSTLKIQRTQQEDSAVYLCASSFSGGTVDEQFFGPGTRLTVL.

This clonotype was seen ten or more times. The V gene is TRBV2, the J gene TRBJ2-2; tentatively, D is TRBD2 (5 bases). The CDR3 totals 14 residues. V lost 5 bases, J lost 6 bases, and 13 bases lay in between. Germline CDR1 and CDR2: SNHLY and FYNNEI. The CDR3 loop is CASSRQEVPGELFF. The DNA of the CDR3 is TGTGCCAGCAGTCGTCAGGAGGTACCCGGGGAGCTGTTTTTT.